This paragraph reports one T cell receptor beta chain. Its target is not known. TCRdb keeps only in-frame clones here, not all; method: immunoSEQ multiplex PCR. The data hold some 47,000 clones, with 70% to 90% observed a single time. The sample comes from a study of T cells after posttransplantation cyclophosphamide. General observations from the study: Tissue-infiltrating T cells from skin or gut overlapped little with blood T cells. Later post-transplant blood repertoires were often dominated by donor CD8+ memory clones. Recipient CMV seropositivity and CMV reactivation strongly tracked TRB clonality.

CDR1 and CDR2 from the germline V gene are MNHEY and SMNVEV (reference sequence). The CDR3 is 13 residues long. V was cut by 10 bases and J by 1 base, with 14 bases left in between. The receptor was derived from a man aged 25-45 years with a blood cancer, CMV-positive, and with a related stem cell donor. J is TRBJ2-7 and V is TRBV27; the D gene is possibly TRBD2 (6 bases). Source material: PBMCs. DNA of the CDR3: TGTGCCACCCATACAGCGGGTTCCTACGAGCAGTACTTC. Amino acids: CATHTAGSYEQYF.